The 20 T cell receptor beta chains given below trace back to one sample, sequenced in a study of CD8 T cells in ankylosing spondylitis. Whole-study results and caveats: Seemingly characteristic of ankylosing spondylitis blood was a TCR beta motif consisting of about 8 highly homologous variants.

These receptors' antigens are unknown. Using its own MiXCR run on the 5' RACE reads, TCRdb lists one record per CDR3 protein. Here the sample spans 450,000 to 550,000 distinct CDR3 sequences, about 5.2% being singletons. Material for sequencing was blood, either unsorted or a sorted T cell fraction (not recorded which). The receptors were gathered from a male donor with ankylosing spondylitis.

At least ten counts were recorded for this clonotype. This chain uses TRBV20-1 with TRBJ2-7; D uncertain. The CDR3 has 11 residues. Trimming stripped 2 bases from V and 6 bases from J, with 8 bases between. Germline V CDR1 and CDR2: DFQATT, SNEGSKA (reference sequence). The CDR3 sequence: CSARRWGEQYF. In DNA, the CDR3 is TGCAGTGCTAGAAGATGGGGCGAGCAGTACTTC.

This clonotype has just a few counts. The chain uses TRBV20-1 and TRBJ2-5, with a possible D match to TRBD2 (5 bases). The CDR3 runs 13 residues. The ends were cut back, 4 bases at V and 4 bases at J, with 13 bases in the middle. Germline values: CDR1 DFQATT, CDR2 SNEGSKA (reference sequence). The CDR3 spells CSAKGDHGETQYF. The CDR3 DNA sequence: TGCAGTGCTAAGGGAGATCATGGAGAGACCCAGTACTTC.

Ten or more counts support this clonotype. This CDR3 reads CASSSFFGNSYYAGAEAFF. The CDR3 region has the DNA TGTGCCAGCAGTTCATTTTTCGGAAACAGCTATTACGCGGGGGCTGAAGCTTTCTTT. The chain couples TRBV6-2 or TRBV6-3 to TRBJ1-1; D possibly corresponds to TRBD1 (5 bases). The V gene's germline CDR1 is MNHEY and CDR2 SVGEGT. The CDR3 runs 19 residues. Between the trimmed V and J ends, which lost 4 bases and 6 bases, there was a span of 30 bases.

This clonotype was picked up many times. This chain connects TRBV4-3 to TRBJ1-1, with 7 bases that match TRBD1. Trimming removed 1 base from V and 0 bases from J; junction bases left unmatched: 11. Germline CDR1 is LGHNA and CDR2 is YSLEER. The CDR3 is 18 amino acids. The CDR3 nucleotides read TGCGCCAGCAGCCAAGGGACAGGAACGCTATCCATGAACACTGAAGCTTTCTTT. This gives the protein CASSQGTGTLSMNTEAFF.

This clonotype was picked up many times. The CDR3 sequence: CASSHVGTSGRATSEQFF. In nucleotides, the CDR3 is TGCGCCAGCAGCCATGTAGGGACTAGCGGGAGGGCCACTAGTGAGCAGTTCTTC. The rearrangement links TRBV4-1 to TRBJ2-1; TRBD2 matches at 16 bases. This CDR3 comprises 18 residues. Germline V CDR1 and CDR2: MGHRA, YSYEKL. The trim removed 3 bases at V and 9 bases at J, leaving 11 bases unmatched.

The genes are TRBV28 and TRBJ2-7; tentative D call: TRBD1 (6 bases). CDR1 MDHEN and CDR2 SYDVKM come from the germline V gene. The V end was cut by 5 bases, the J end by 0 bases, with 11 bases between. The CDR3 is 14 residues long. In DNA, the CDR3 is TGTGCCAGCAGTCCACCGGGACACTCCTACGAGCAGTACTTC. Translating it yields CASSPPGHSYEQYF.

This clonotype occurred many times. The chain combines TRBV24-1 with TRBJ2-7, with D possibly TRBD1 on 6 matching bases. Trimming stripped 5 bases from V and 1 base from J, with 14 bases between. Germline V gives CDR1 KGHDR, CDR2 SFDVKD. The CDR3 loop spans 15 amino acids. The CDR3 sequence: CATSAGATSSYEQYF. In DNA form, the CDR3 reads TGTGCCACCAGTGCAGGGGCCACAAGTTCCTACGAGCAGTACTTC.

The V and J genes are TRBV10-3 and TRBJ2-7; D call uncertain. CDR3 length equals 12 residues. The germline V and J ends were trimmed by 6 bases and 1 base, with 7 bases remaining between them. The germline V gene has CDR1 ENHRY and CDR2 SYGVKD. This chain's CDR3 is CAISASSYEQYF. In DNA form, the CDR3 reads TGTGCCATCAGCGCTTCGTCCTACGAGCAGTACTTC.

This clonotype was seen repeatedly, ten times or more. The V gene is TRBV7-3, the J gene TRBJ2-7; D perhaps matches TRBD2 (6 bases). The CDR3 loop spans 15 amino acids. Trimming removed 2 bases at V and 2 bases at J, with 13 bases between. CDR1 and CDR2 (germline): SGHTA, FQGTGA. CDR3 protein: CASSLQGGETYEQYF. Here the CDR3 DNA reads TGTGCCAGCAGCTTACAAGGCGGGGAAACCTACGAGCAGTACTTC.

This clonotype was detected many times. This sequence joins TRBV5-1 and TRBJ2-7, with 8 bases lining up with TRBD1. The CDR3 sequence is 14 residues long. The germline V gene has CDR1 SGHRS and CDR2 YFSETQ. V lost 4 bases and J lost 2; bases outside the gene matches: 5. CDR3 sequence: CASSKGDRTYEQYF. CDR3 DNA sequence: TGCGCCAGCAGCAAGGGGGACAGGACCTACGAGCAGTACTTC.

This clonotype was detected ten times or more. The rearrangement uses TRBV4-3 and TRBJ2-7; D is tentatively TRBD1 or TRBD2 (6 bases each). CDR1 LGHNA and CDR2 YSLEER come from the germline V gene. Between the trimmed V and J ends, which lost 0 bases and 4 bases, there was a span of 16 bases. This CDR3 contains 16 residues. CDR3 region: CASSQEGGQPLYEQYF. The CDR3 nucleotides are TGCGCCAGCAGCCAAGAAGGGGGGCAACCCTTGTACGAGCAGTACTTC.

The chain combines TRBV6-2 or TRBV6-3 with TRBJ1-1; D is unresolved. Trimming shortened V by 1 base and J by 0 bases, and 21 bases separated the two germline ends. CDR3 size: 19 residues. Germline CDR1 and CDR2: MNHEY and SVGEGT. The CDR3 loop reads CASSYFNGPFRAMNTEAFF. The CDR3 nucleotides are TGTGCCAGCAGTTACTTCAACGGACCCTTTCGGGCAATGAACACTGAAGCTTTCTTT.

In this sample, this clonotype turned up many times. The CDR3 spells CASSLSLLSSYEQYF. The CDR3 DNA is TGCGCCAGCAGCTTGTCTCTACTGAGCTCCTACGAGCAGTACTTC. This sequence joins TRBV5-1 and TRBJ2-7; D gene uncertain. V shed 1 base and J shed 0 bases, with 11 bases lying between them. The CDR3 is 15 residues long. Germline V CDR1 and CDR2: SGHRS, YFSETQ.

In this sample, this clonotype turned up many times. The gene calls are TRBV9 and TRBJ2-1, with TRBD2 identical over 10 bases. The CDR3 is 14 residues long. CDR1 and CDR2 (germline): SGDLS, YYNGEE. Trimming at V came to 4 bases and at J to 13 bases, leaving 11 bases not matched to a gene. The CDR3 is CASSPRVSGGLQFF. The CDR3 coding sequence is TGTGCCAGCAGCCCCCGGGTTAGCGGGGGGCTTCAGTTCTTC.

This clonotype was counted ten times or more. The V and J genes are TRBV6-5 and TRBJ2-4, with unresolved D. The germline V gene encodes CDR1 MNHEY and CDR2 SVGAGI. Trimming removed 2 bases at V and 3 bases at J, with 14 bases between. This CDR3 is 16 amino acids long. The CDR3 bases are TGTGCCAGCAGTTACGAACAAGAGACTGGCAAAAACATTCAGTACTTC. Protein product: CASSYEQETGKNIQYF.

This clonotype was observed many times. This chain connects TRBV20-1 to TRBJ1-4; 7 bases align to TRBD1. The V and J ends lost 6 bases and 3 bases, in that order; junction bases with no gene match: 4. CDR3 length: 13 residues. Germline V gene sequence: CDR1 DFQATT, CDR2 SNEGSKA (reference sequence). The CDR3 DNA follows: TGCAGTGCCATGGGACAGCCTAATGAAAAACTGTTTTTT. It encodes CSAMGQPNEKLFF.

This clonotype has at least ten counts. The rearrangement uses TRBV20-1 and TRBJ2-3; 10 positions agree with TRBD2. The CDR3 covers 16 residues. Germline V CDR1 and CDR2: DFQATT, SNEGSKA (reference sequence). Unmatched junction bases numbered 9, after V lost 2 bases and J lost 4 bases. CDR3 nucleotides: TGCAGTGCTAGACACAGGCTAGCGGGAGTGGCAGATACGCAGTATTTT. Residues: CSARHRLAGVADTQYF.

The chain combines TRBV7-3 with TRBJ1-2; D is possibly TRBD1 (6 bases). CDR1 SGHTA and CDR2 FQGTGA come from the germline V gene. This CDR3 is 16 amino acids long. V was clipped by 8 bases and J by 4 bases, with 23 bases between them. The CDR3 protein is CASQPIQGLGLYGYTF. In nucleotides, the CDR3 is TGTGCCAGCCAGCCTATTCAGGGGTTGGGACTCTATGGCTACACCTTC.

The chain carries TRBV10-2 and TRBJ2-1; D gene ambiguous. Germline V CDR1 and CDR2: WSHSY, SAAADI. The CDR3 sequence is 12 residues long. V was shortened by 7 bases and J by 8 bases, with 12 bases between the two germline ends. DNA for the CDR3: TGCGCCAGCACCGATAGCCCGGATGAGCAGTTCTTC. Residues: CASTDSPDEQFF.

This clonotype has a count of ten or more. The CDR3 DNA sequence: TGCGCCAGCAGTCTTGGCCCTTATACAGGAGGCGGCAATCAGCCCCAGCATTTT. This sequence encodes CASSLGPYTGGGNQPQHF. The genes are TRBV4-3 and TRBJ1-5; D perhaps matches TRBD1 (5 bases). The length of the CDR3 is 18 residues. From germline, CDR1 is LGHNA and CDR2 YSLEER. The V and J ends lost 6 bases and 2 bases respectively, with 23 bases between them.